Listed below are T cell receptor beta chains from one sample, sequenced in a study of early T cells in non-severe SARS-CoV-2 infection. MiXCR, run by TCRdb on the 5' RACE reads, gives a single entry per CDR3 protein. The sample records approximately 90,000 distinct CDR3 sequences, approximately 12% being singletons. Sequencing was performed on whole blood, taken at baseline. The receptors shown here come from an adult who was a healthcare worker with PCR-confirmed SARS-CoV-2 infection or an uninfected control (not recorded which). The CDR3 runs from the conserved cysteine through the conserved F or W. The order of the fields is D gene, V gene, clone size, J gene, CDR3 DNA, CDR3 protein. The D gene is left open where the match is weak. Only part of the rows carry a size: once, few, many, or a class if the clone is expanded.

-	TRBV9	many	TRBJ2-5	TGTGCCAGCAGCGTCGATCCGATGGAGACCCAGTACTTC	CASSVDPMETQYF
-	TRBV12-3/TRBV12-4	many	TRBJ2-1	TGTGCCAGCAGTAGACGGGACGGCGAGCAGTTCTTC	CASSRRDGEQFF
-	TRBV3-1	few	TRBJ2-2	TGTGCCAGCAGGCCCCGGGACGGAAAAGGCGGGGAGCTGTTTTTT	CASRPRDGKGGELFF
-	TRBV28	many	TRBJ2-1	TGTGCCAGCAGTTTTGCGGGGGCTAGAGATGAGCAGTTCTTC	CASSFAGARDEQFF
TRBD2	TRBV24-1	few	TRBJ2-1	TGTGCCACCAGTGATCCGGGACTAGGGATAGATGAGCAGTTCTTC	CATSDPGLGIDEQFF
TRBD2	TRBV11-2	few	TRBJ2-1	TGTGCCAGCAGCTTATTCAGCGGGGGCCCCTACAATGAGCAGTTCTTC	CASSLFSGGPYNEQFF
-	TRBV21-1	few	TRBJ1-5	TGTGCCAGCAGCACCACCGGGACAGGGGGTCAGCCCCAGCATTTT	CASSTTGTGGQPQHF
-	TRBV5-1	-	TRBJ1-5	TGCGCCAGCAGCTTGGAGGGCCGCAATCAGCCCCAGCATTTT	CASSLEGRNQPQHF
-	TRBV2	few	TRBJ2-6	TGTGCCAGCAGTGAAATTCAGGGAACCAACGTCCTGACTTTC	CASSEIQGTNVLTF
-	TRBV19	few	TRBJ2-1	TGTGCCAGTAGTAAGGACGGTTCTGAGCAGTTCTTC	CASSKDGSEQFF
-	TRBV2	few	TRBJ2-7	TGTGCCAGCAGTTTGCGACGGGGTAAGGGCGAGCAGTACTTC	CASSLRRGKGEQYF
TRBD2	TRBV3-1	many	TRBJ2-1	TGTGCCAGCAGCCAAGCTTTAGCTAGCGGGAGGGCCTGGAATGAGCAGTTCTTC	CASSQALASGRAWNEQFF
TRBD2	TRBV7-6	few	TRBJ2-2	TGTGCCAGCAGCCCCATCCCTAGCGGGGGGGACACCGGGGAGCTGTTTTTT	CASSPIPSGGDTGELFF
TRBD1	TRBV29-1	-	TRBJ2-1	TGCAGCGCCGACAGGGCCAATGAGCAGTTCTTC	CSADRANEQFF
-	TRBV7-2	-	TRBJ2-1	TGTGCCAGCAGCTCCCTGGGCTCCTATGGAGTAGGTGAGCAGTTCTTC	CASSSLGSYGVGEQFF
TRBD2	TRBV20-1	few	TRBJ2-2	TGCAGTGCTAGATTAGCGGGGGGCACCGGGGAGCTGTTTTTT	CSARLAGGTGELFF
-	TRBV13	few	TRBJ2-7	TGTGCCAGCAGCTTGGACATGAGCTCCTACGAGCAGTACTTC	CASSLDMSSYEQYF
-	TRBV20-1	-	TRBJ2-7	TGCAGTGCTAGAGATGTGGGGACGGGGACCTACGAGCAGTACTTC	CSARDVGTGTYEQYF
-	TRBV12-3/TRBV12-4	few	TRBJ2-5	TGTGCCAGCAGTTTAACGTTAGGGGAGACCCAGTACTTC	CASSLTLGETQYF
-	TRBV15	few	TRBJ2-1	TGTGCCACCAGCAGCAGGCCCTACAATGAGCAGTTCTTC	CATSSRPYNEQFF
-	TRBV7-9	few	TRBJ1-5	TGTGCCAGCAGCACCGGGACATTTAGCAATCAGCCCCAGCATTTT	CASSTGTFSNQPQHF
-	TRBV10-2	few	TRBJ1-6	TGCGCCAGCAGTGAGAAGGACGTCACCCTCCACTTT	CASSEKDVTLHF
-	TRBV12-3/TRBV12-4	medium-sized	TRBJ2-7	TGTGCCAGCACCTTGGGAACCTCCTACGAGCAGTACTTC	CASTLGTSYEQYF
-	TRBV11-2	few	TRBJ2-5	TGTGCCAGCAGCTTAGCGGTGGCGGGGCTAAGATTGGAGACCCAGTACTTC	CASSLAVAGLRLETQYF
TRBD1	TRBV2	many	TRBJ1-1	TGTGCCAGCGGGACAGGGTCGGAGACTGAAGCTTTCTTT	CASGTGSETEAFF
TRBD1	TRBV19	-	TRBJ2-7	TGTGCCAGTAGTGCGGACAGGGGGAGCTACGAGCAGTACTTC	CASSADRGSYEQYF
-	TRBV4-2	many	TRBJ2-7	TGTGCCAGCAGCCAAGTCGGGACGACCGGAGAGCAGTACTTC	CASSQVGTTGEQYF
-	TRBV24-1	few	TRBJ2-3	TGTGCCACCAGTGGGATCGGTGGCCCGGCTACGCAGTATTTT	CATSGIGGPATQYF
-	TRBV4-2	-	TRBJ1-1	TGTGCCAGCAGCCAAGATTGGGACGGAACGAATGAAGCTTTCTTT	CASSQDWDGTNEAFF
TRBD2	TRBV3-1	-	TRBJ2-2	TGTGCCAGCAGCCGGACTAGCGGGGGAGTGAACACCGGGGAGCTGTTTTTT	CASSRTSGGVNTGELFF
-	TRBV15	-	TRBJ2-3	TGTGCCACCAGCAGCCGGGGCCATGGGGATACGCAGTATTTT	CATSSRGHGDTQYF
TRBD1	TRBV12-3/TRBV12-4	few	TRBJ2-3	TGTGCCAGCAGTTTGAACGGACAGGGGGGATTCACAGATACGCAGTATTTT	CASSLNGQGGFTDTQYF
-	TRBV2	few	TRBJ1-6	TGTGCCAGCAGTGAAGTAGGGCGGGATTCACCCCTCCACTTT	CASSEVGRDSPLHF
-	TRBV11-2	-	TRBJ2-1	TGTGCCAGCAGCTTTAGCCCCTTCTCCTTTGGCGAGCAGTTCTTC	CASSFSPFSFGEQFF
TRBD1	TRBV18	few	TRBJ2-5	TGTGCCAGCTCACGTGACAGGGAAGAGACCCAGTACTTC	CASSRDREETQYF
TRBD2	TRBV5-1	few	TRBJ2-3	TGCGCCAGCAGCTTGTACAGCGGGGGGGCCGGAGATACGCAGTATTTT	CASSLYSGGAGDTQYF
-	TRBV7-3	-	TRBJ2-1	TGTGCCAGCAGCCCAGACACCGGGACTGCGAATGAGCAGTTCTTC	CASSPDTGTANEQFF
TRBD2	TRBV24-1	-	TRBJ2-1	TGTGCCACCAGTGATTTGCAGGGAAGCGGGAGGGCCGAGGAGCAGTTCTTC	CATSDLQGSGRAEEQFF
-	TRBV11-2	many	TRBJ2-6	TGTGCCAGCAGCTTAGATCGGGGGACCCTATCGGGGGCCAACGTCCTGACTTTC	CASSLDRGTLSGANVLTF
-	TRBV6-4	-	TRBJ2-3	TGTGCCAGCAGTGACTTTTCCGTCTCAGATACGCAGTATTTT	CASSDFSVSDTQYF
-	TRBV18	-	TRBJ1-5	TGTGCCAGCTCACGCCAGGGTGACAGCAATCAGCCCCAGCATTTT	CASSRQGDSNQPQHF
TRBD2	TRBV20-1	few	TRBJ2-7	TGCAGTGCTAGAAGTCAAATGGCTAGCGGGAGGGGGAACGAGCAGTACTTC	CSARSQMASGRGNEQYF
TRBD2	TRBV6-6	-	TRBJ2-1	TGTGCCAGCAACGACTCAGCGGGAGGGAACAATGAGCAGTTCTTC	CASNDSAGGNNEQFF
TRBD2	TRBV6-2/TRBV6-3	many	TRBJ2-3	TGTGCCAGCAGCCGGACTAGCGGGGGCTCCAAGTTGGATACGCAGTATTTT	CASSRTSGGSKLDTQYF
TRBD1	TRBV20-1	-	TRBJ2-3	TGCAGTGCTGCATCCTACAGGGGGACTCAGATAGATACGCAGTATTTT	CSAASYRGTQIDTQYF
TRBD1	TRBV2	many	TRBJ2-3	TGTGCCAGCAGTGGGGACAGGGGGATCACAGATACGCAGTATTTT	CASSGDRGITDTQYF
-	TRBV12-3/TRBV12-4	-	TRBJ2-7	TGTGCCAGCAGGCCCACGGGCGTCCACGAGCAGTACTTC	CASRPTGVHEQYF
-	TRBV7-2	-	TRBJ2-3	TGTGCCAGCAGCTTCTCGATCGGTACGGGCACAGATACGCAGTATTTT	CASSFSIGTGTDTQYF
-	TRBV11-2	-	TRBJ1-4	TGTGCCAGCAGCTTAGCCCCGGGTAAACTGTTTTTT	CASSLAPGKLFF
-	TRBV5-1	few	TRBJ1-1	TGCGCCAGCAGCTTGACAGCGAACACTGAAGCTTTCTTT	CASSLTANTEAFF
TRBD2	TRBV5-4	few	TRBJ2-1	TGTGCCAGCATCCTAGCGGGAGGCAATGAGCAGTTCTTC	CASILAGGNEQFF
-	TRBV7-2	-	TRBJ2-7	TGTGCCAGCAGCTTGCCTGGGGCCCCCTTGAAGCAGTACTTC	CASSLPGAPLKQYF
TRBD1	TRBV6-5	many	TRBJ1-6	TGTGCCAGCAGTTATTACGGGACAGGGGACTCACCCCTCCACTTT	CASSYYGTGDSPLHF
TRBD2	TRBV5-1	many	TRBJ2-3	TGCGCCAGTACAGGACTAGCGGGAGGAGGAGATACGCAGTATTTT	CASTGLAGGGDTQYF
-	TRBV18	few	TRBJ2-7	TGTGCCAGCCAAAAGGGACCCCCCGACGAGCAGTACTTC	CASQKGPPDEQYF
-	TRBV20-1	few	TRBJ2-3	TGCAGTGCTAACCAAGCGAAGATTAGCACAGATACGCAGTATTTT	CSANQAKISTDTQYF
-	TRBV19	-	TRBJ1-5	TGTGCCAGTAGTATTCGGGGGCCCGGCAATCAGCCCCAGCATTTT	CASSIRGPGNQPQHF
TRBD1	TRBV11-2	few	TRBJ2-7	TGTGCCAGCAGCTTTTTGGGACAGGGAGGCTACGAGCAGTACTTC	CASSFLGQGGYEQYF
TRBD1	TRBV28	-	TRBJ2-1	TGTGCCAGTTACAGGACAGGGAGAAACAATGAGCAGTTCTTC	CASYRTGRNNEQFF